The next 21 T cell receptor beta chains were all read from a single sample in a study of T cells in localized non-small cell lung cancer. Sequencing used immunoSEQ multiplex PCR; TCRdb keeps in-frame clones, though not all of them. The profile covers 2,500 to 3,000 clones, with approximately 24% appearing a single time and around an eighth taken by the ten largest. The source was normal lung tissue next to the tumor, collected before any cancer treatment. These TCRs come from a male donor at least 60 years old with stage II lung adenocarcinoma.

This clone was counted only a few times. The rearrangement uses TRBV10-3 and TRBJ2-2; 10 bases align to TRBD1. Germline V gene sequence: CDR1 ENHRY, CDR2 SYGVKD. The CDR3 loop spans 14 amino acids. V was clipped by 11 bases and J by 4 bases; unmatched bases: 7. The CDR3 bases are TGTGCCGCCTCCGGGACAGGGGTCACCGGGGAGCTGTTTTTT. This translates into CAASGTGVTGELFF.

The CDR3 here is CAWSPTTGSFFVNTEAFF. The CDR3 DNA is TGTGCCTGGAGCCCGACGACAGGGTCTTTTTTCGTGAACACTGAAGCTTTCTTT. The V and J genes are TRBV30 and TRBJ1-1, with 7 bases fitting TRBD1. Per the germline V gene, CDR1 is GTSNPN and CDR2 is SVGIG (reference sequence). V gave up 3 bases and J gave up 0 bases; unmatched junction bases: 16. The CDR3 extends over 18 amino acids. Together with reference TRBV30 and TRBJ1-1, the CDR3 gives the full variable domain: SQTIHQWPATLVQPVGSPLSLECTVEGTSNPNLYWYRQAAGRGLQLLFYSVGIGQISSEVPQNLSASRPQDRQFILSSKKLLLSDSGFYLCAWSPTTGSFFVNTEAFFGQGTRLTVV.

J is TRBJ2-7 and V is TRBV6-8; 8 nucleotides match TRBD2. J was trimmed by 3 bases and V by 6 bases; bases with no gene match: 7. Germline V gene sequence: CDR1 MNHGY, CDR2 SAAAGT. The length of the CDR3 is 14 residues. This CDR3 is CASSPGLADYEQYF. The CDR3 DNA is TGTGCCAGCAGCCCAGGACTAGCTGACTACGAGCAGTACTTC.

The rearrangement joins TRBV29-1 to TRBJ2-1, with 15 nucleotides matching TRBD2. The CDR3 loop spans 15 amino acids. In germline, CDR1 is SQVTM, CDR2 ANQGSEA. After removal of 4 bases from V and 8 bases from J, the junction contained 6 bases not matched to a gene. The CDR3 sequence is CSVGTSGGASDEQFF. In DNA form, the CDR3 reads TGCAGCGTTGGGACTAGCGGGGGGGCCTCTGATGAGCAGTTCTTC.

This chain uses TRBV14 with TRBJ2-4; possible D gene TRBD2, 6 bases. This CDR3 comprises 11 residues. The V gene lost 4 bases and the J gene lost 11 bases, with 9 bases spanning the gap. CDR1 and CDR2 from the germline V gene are SGHDN and FVKESK. DNA of the CDR3: TGTGCCAGCAGCCCCGGAGGGGTTCAGTACTTC. Translated, it gives CASSPGGVQYF. Full variable domain (rest looked up from reference TRBV14 and TRBJ2-4): EAGVTQFPSHSVIEKGQTVTLRCDPISGHDNLYWYRRVMGKEIKFLLHFVKESKQDESGMPNNRFLAERTGGTYSTLKVQPAELEDSGVYFCASSPGGVQYFGAGTRLSVL.

This clone was detected a few times. The chain carries TRBV6-8 and TRBJ1-4; D gene unclear. The V end was cut by 7 bases, the J end by 6 bases, with 9 bases between. Germline CDR1 reads MNHGY; CDR2 reads SAAAGT. The CDR3 is 12 residues long. The CDR3 region is CASTTEYEKLFF. Here the CDR3 DNA reads TGTGCCAGCACGACGGAGTATGAAAAACTGTTTTTT.

Relative to its sample, this clone is medium-sized. The V gene is TRBV6-8, the J gene TRBJ2-3, with 7 bases lining up with TRBD1. Germline assignment: CDR1 MNHGY and CDR2 SAAAGT. This CDR3 comprises 14 residues. The V segment lost 6 bases and the J segment 3 bases; nucleotides outside the gene matches: 6. CDR3: CASSGQVGTDTQYF. In DNA form, the CDR3 reads TGTGCCAGCAGCGGACAGGTTGGGACAGATACGCAGTATTTT.

This clone was seen more than once but under ten times. V is TRBV6-8 and J is TRBJ2-7; D is unclear. The germline V gene encodes CDR1 MNHGY and CDR2 SAAAGT. The V end lost 6 bases, the J end lost 7 bases, and 16 bases lay between the germline ends. The CDR3 has 13 amino acids. In DNA form, the CDR3 reads TGTGCCAGCAGCTTTACTCTTGGGTCAGAGCAGTACTTC. Encoded protein: CASSFTLGSEQYF.

This clone was found a few times. The chain couples TRBV19 to TRBJ1-1; 7 nucleotides align to TRBD1. In germline, CDR1 is LNHDA, CDR2 SQIVND (reference sequence). This CDR3 comprises 14 residues. With V trimmed by 6 bases and J by 1 base, 5 bases remained unmatched. The CDR3 DNA sequence: TGTGCCAGTAGGTCGGACAGGAAGAACACTGAAGCTTTCTTT. This encodes CASRSDRKNTEAFF.

The chain has TRBV29-1 and TRBJ2-7; 11 bases align to TRBD2. The germline V gene encodes CDR1 SQVTM and CDR2 ANQGSEA. V lost 8 bases to trimming and J lost 6 bases; unmatched junction nucleotides: 9. CDR3 size: 13 residues. The CDR3 DNA sequence: TGCAGCACCGTAGCGGGAGGGGGTAGCGAGCAGTACTTC. Its protein is CSTVAGGGSEQYF.

The chain uses TRBV5-1 and TRBJ2-7; possible D gene TRBD1, 6 bases. Germline V CDR1 and CDR2: SGHRS, YFSETQ. The CDR3 is 15 amino acids. Trimming took 4 bases from V and 0 from J, leaving 14 bases between them. The DNA for the CDR3 is TGCGCCAGCAGCAGCGGACAGTCCTTCTCCTACGAGCAGTACTTC. Protein: CASSSGQSFSYEQYF.

The chain combines TRBV10-2 with TRBJ2-5; 12 bases match TRBD2. CDR1 and CDR2 (germline): WSHSY, SAAADI. The CDR3 sequence is 16 residues long. Trimming removed 6 bases from V and 5 bases from J; junction bases left unmatched: 10. CDR3 residues: CASRGPSGGAGETQYF. CDR3 DNA sequence: TGCGCCAGCAGGGGGCCTAGCGGGGGGGCCGGTGAGACCCAGTACTTC.

This clone was observed a few times. This rearrangement joins TRBV11-3 to TRBJ2-1; tentatively, D is TRBD2 (6 bases). CDR3 length equals 16 residues. Per the germline V gene, CDR1 is SGHNT and CDR2 is YENEEA. V was clipped by 5 bases and J by 2 bases, with 16 bases between them. The CDR3 DNA is TGTGCCAGCAGCCGAACACGTAGCGGTACCTACAATGAGCAGTTCTTC. Amino acids: CASSRTRSGTYNEQFF.

The V gene is TRBV11-3, the J gene TRBJ2-3; D is perhaps TRBD1 or TRBD2 (5 bases each). V was shortened by 3 bases and J by 1 base, with 17 bases between the two germline ends. Per the germline V gene, CDR1 is SGHNT and CDR2 is YENEEA. CDR3 length: 17 residues. DNA for the CDR3: TGTGCCAGCAGCTTGGCCGTATTAACGGGGCGCACAGATACGCAGTATTTT. It codes for CASSLAVLTGRTDTQYF.

The genes are TRBV28 and TRBJ2-6; weak D call: TRBD1 (5 bases). The CDR3 is 16 residues long. V was pared by 6 bases and J by 1 base, with 13 bases between. The germline CDR1 and CDR2 sequences are MDHEN and SYDVKM. CDR3 bases: TGTGCCAGCAGCCCTGAGACAGCTTCTGGGGCCAACGTCCTGACTTTC. This gives the protein CASSPETASGANVLTF.

The chain recombines TRBV18 with TRBJ1-1; D remains ambiguous. From germline, CDR1 is KGHSH and CDR2 LQKENI. The CDR3 runs to 13 residues. V dropped 6 bases and J dropped 4 bases, with 12 bases sitting between them. The CDR3 protein is CASSERVGTEAFF. CDR3 sequence (DNA): TGTGCCAGCTCGGAAAGGGTTGGCACTGAAGCTTTCTTT.

The chain recombines TRBV18 with TRBJ2-1; D may be TRBD2 (7 bases). Germline loops: CDR1 KGHSH, CDR2 LQKENI. The CDR3 spans 14 residues. Trimming pared 5 bases from V and 7 bases from J, leaving 15 bases between. CDR3 sequence: CASSRQVGGNEQFF. CDR3 in DNA: TGTGCCAGCTCAAGACAGGTGGGAGGGAATGAGCAGTTCTTC.

This clone qualifies as medium-sized. J is TRBJ2-1 and V is TRBV11-3, with TRBD1 matching over 7 bases. Germline V gene data show CDR1 as SGHNT and CDR2 as YENEEA. V lost 0 bases and J lost 5; bases outside the gene matches: 7. This CDR3 region has 16 residues. The CDR3 reads CASSLDLAGGHNEQFF. The CDR3 DNA follows: TGTGCCAGCAGCTTAGACTTGGCAGGGGGTCACAATGAGCAGTTCTTC. Drawing the rest from reference TRBV11-3 and TRBJ2-1, the complete variable domain is EAGVVQSPRYKIIEKKQPVAFWCNPISGHNTLYWYLQNLGQGPELLIRYENEEAVDDSQLPKDRFSAERLKGVDSTLKIQPAELGDSAVYLCASSLDLAGGHNEQFFGPGTRLTVL.

This clone was counted between two and nine times. This chain links TRBV28 with TRBJ2-7, with TRBD1 matching over 12 bases. Losses at the gene ends were 5 bases for V and 2 bases for J; bases not matched to a gene: 13. CDR1 and CDR2 (germline): MDHEN, SYDVKM. The CDR3 spans 18 residues. The chain's CDR3 is CASSPTGTGGRKAYEQYF. The CDR3, as DNA: TGTGCCAGCAGTCCTACCGGGACAGGGGGCCGGAAGGCCTACGAGCAGTACTTC.

The V and J genes are TRBV18 and TRBJ2-2; no firm D call. Germline V lookup: CDR1 KGHSH, CDR2 LQKENI. The V end was cut by 3 bases, the J end by 4 bases, with 6 bases between. The CDR3 runs 13 residues. CDR3 sequence (DNA): TGTGCCAGCTCACCCGACGCCACCGGGGAGCTGTTTTTT. Encoded protein: CASSPDATGELFF.

This clone was detected a few times. This CDR3 reads CASSDKSGHLNTGELFF. The CDR3 nucleotides are TGTGCCAGCAGCGACAAGTCGGGACACCTGAACACCGGGGAGCTGTTTTTT. J is TRBJ2-2 and V is TRBV11-3; a possible D gene is TRBD1 (6 bases). The CDR3 runs 17 residues. CDR1 SGHNT and CDR2 YENEEA come from the germline V gene. The V and J ends lost 5 bases and 1 base respectively, with 17 bases between them.